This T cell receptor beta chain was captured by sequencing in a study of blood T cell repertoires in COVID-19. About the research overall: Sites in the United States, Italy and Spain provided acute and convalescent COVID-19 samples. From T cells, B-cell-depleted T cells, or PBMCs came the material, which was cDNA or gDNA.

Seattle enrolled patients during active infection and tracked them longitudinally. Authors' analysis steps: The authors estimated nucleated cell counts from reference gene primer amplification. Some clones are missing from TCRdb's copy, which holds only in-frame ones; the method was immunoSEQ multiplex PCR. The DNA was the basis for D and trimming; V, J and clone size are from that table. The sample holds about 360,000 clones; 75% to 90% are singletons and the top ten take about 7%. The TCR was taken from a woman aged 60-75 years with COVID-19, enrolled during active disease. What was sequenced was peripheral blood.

CDR3 DNA sequence: TGTGCCAGCAGTCTAGAAAGCGGGGAGACCCAGTACTTC. It specifies CASSLESGETQYF. The chain joins TRBV25-1 to TRBJ2-5; D perhaps matches TRBD2 (6 bases). The CDR3 consists of 13 residues. Trimming removed 5 bases from V and 5 bases from J, with 12 bases in between. CDR1 is MGHDK and CDR2 is SYGVNS in the germline V gene.